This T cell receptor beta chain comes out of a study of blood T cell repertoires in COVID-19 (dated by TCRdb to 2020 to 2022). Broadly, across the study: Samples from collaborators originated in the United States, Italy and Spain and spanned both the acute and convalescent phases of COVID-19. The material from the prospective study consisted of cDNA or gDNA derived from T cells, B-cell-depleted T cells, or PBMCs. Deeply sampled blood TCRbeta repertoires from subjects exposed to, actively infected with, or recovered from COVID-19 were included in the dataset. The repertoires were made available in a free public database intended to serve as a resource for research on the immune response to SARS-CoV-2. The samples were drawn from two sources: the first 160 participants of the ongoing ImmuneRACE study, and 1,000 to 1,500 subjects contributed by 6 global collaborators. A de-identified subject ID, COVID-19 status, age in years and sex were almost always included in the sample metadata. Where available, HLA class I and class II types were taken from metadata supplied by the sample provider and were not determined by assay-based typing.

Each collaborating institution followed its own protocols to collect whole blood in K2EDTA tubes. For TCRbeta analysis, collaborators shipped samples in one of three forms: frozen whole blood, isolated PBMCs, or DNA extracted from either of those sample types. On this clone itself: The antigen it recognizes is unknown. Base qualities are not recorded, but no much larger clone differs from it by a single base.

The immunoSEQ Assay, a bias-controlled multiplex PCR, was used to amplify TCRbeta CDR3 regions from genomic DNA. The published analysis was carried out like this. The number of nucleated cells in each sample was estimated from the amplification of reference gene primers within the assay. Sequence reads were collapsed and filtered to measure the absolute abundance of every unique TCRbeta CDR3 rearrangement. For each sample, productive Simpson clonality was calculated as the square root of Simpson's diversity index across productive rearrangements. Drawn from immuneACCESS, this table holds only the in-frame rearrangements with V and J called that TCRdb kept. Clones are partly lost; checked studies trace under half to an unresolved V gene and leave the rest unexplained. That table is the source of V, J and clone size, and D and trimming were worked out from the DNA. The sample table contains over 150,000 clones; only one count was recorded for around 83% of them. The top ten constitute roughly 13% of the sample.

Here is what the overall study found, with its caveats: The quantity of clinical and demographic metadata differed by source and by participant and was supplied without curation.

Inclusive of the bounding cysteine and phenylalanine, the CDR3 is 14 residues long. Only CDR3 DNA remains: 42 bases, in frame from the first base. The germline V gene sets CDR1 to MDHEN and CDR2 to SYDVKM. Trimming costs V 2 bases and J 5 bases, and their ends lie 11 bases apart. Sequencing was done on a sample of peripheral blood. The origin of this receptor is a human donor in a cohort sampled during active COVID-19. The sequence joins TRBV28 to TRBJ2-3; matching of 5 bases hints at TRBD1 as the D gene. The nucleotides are TGTGCCAGCAGTTTAGGTCAGGGTGGAGATACGCAGTATTTT. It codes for CASSLGQGGDTQYF.